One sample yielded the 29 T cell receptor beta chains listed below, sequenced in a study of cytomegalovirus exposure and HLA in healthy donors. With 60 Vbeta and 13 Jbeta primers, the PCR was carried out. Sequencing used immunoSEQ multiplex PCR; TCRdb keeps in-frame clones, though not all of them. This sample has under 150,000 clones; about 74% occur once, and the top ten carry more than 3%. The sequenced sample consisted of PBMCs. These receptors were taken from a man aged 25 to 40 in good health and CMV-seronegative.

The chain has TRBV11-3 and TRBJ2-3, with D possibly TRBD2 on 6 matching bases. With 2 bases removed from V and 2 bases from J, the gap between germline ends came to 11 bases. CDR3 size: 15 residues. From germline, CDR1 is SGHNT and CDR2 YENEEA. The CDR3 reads CASSLRGGVTDTQYF. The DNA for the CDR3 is TGTGCCAGCAGCTTAAGAGGAGGGGTCACAGATACGCAGTATTTT.

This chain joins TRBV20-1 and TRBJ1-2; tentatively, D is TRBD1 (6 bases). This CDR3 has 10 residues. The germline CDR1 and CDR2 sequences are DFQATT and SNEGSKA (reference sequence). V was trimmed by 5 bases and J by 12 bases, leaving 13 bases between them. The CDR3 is CSAEYRAHTF. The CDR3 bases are TGCAGTGCTGAGTACAGGGCCCACACCTTC.

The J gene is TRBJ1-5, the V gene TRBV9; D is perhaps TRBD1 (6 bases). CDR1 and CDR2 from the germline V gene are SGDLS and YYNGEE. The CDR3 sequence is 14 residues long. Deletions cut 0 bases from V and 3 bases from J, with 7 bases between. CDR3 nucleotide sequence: TGTGCCAGCAGCGTAGGGGGGCCCAATCAGCCCCAGCATTTT. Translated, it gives CASSVGGPNQPQHF.

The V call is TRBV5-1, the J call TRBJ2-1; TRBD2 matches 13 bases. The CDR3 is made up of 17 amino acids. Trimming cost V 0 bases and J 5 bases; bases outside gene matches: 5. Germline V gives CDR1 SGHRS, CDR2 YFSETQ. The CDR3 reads CASSLVTSGRYHNEQFF. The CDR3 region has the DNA TGCGCCAGCAGCTTGGTGACTAGCGGGAGGTACCACAATGAGCAGTTCTTC.

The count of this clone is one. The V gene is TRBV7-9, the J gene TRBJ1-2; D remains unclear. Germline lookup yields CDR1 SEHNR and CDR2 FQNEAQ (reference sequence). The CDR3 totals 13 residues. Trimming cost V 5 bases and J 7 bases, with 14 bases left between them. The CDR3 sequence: CASSPPGVAGYTF. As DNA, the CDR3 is TGTGCCAGCAGCCCCCCCGGTGTCGCTGGCTACACCTTC.

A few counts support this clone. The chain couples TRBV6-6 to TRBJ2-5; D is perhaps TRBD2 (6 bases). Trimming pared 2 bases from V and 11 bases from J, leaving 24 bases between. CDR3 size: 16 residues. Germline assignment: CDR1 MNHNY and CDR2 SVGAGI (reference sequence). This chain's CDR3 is CASSYDRAGHSSGQYF. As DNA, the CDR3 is TGTGCCAGCAGTTACGATCGGGCAGGGCACTCCAGCGGGCAGTACTTC.

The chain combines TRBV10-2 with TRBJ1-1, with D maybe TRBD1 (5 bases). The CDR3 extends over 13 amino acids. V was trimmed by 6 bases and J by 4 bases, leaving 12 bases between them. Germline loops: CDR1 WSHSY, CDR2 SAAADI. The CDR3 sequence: CASSPGHLTEAFF. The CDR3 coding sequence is TGCGCCAGCAGCCCTGGACACCTCACTGAAGCTTTCTTT.

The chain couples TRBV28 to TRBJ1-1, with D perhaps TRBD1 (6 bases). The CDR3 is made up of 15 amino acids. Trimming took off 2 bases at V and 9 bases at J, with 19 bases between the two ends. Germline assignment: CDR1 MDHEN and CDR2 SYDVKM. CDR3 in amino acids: CASSLGGVRGLKAFF. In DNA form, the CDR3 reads TGTGCCAGCAGTTTAGGGGGCGTCCGGGGATTGAAAGCTTTCTTT.

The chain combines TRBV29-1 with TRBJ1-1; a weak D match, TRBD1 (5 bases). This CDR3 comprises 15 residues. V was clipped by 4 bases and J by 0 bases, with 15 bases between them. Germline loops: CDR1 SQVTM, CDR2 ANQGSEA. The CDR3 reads CSVAGEGYVNTEAFF. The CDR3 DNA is TGCAGCGTTGCCGGGGAGGGGTACGTGAACACTGAAGCTTTCTTT.

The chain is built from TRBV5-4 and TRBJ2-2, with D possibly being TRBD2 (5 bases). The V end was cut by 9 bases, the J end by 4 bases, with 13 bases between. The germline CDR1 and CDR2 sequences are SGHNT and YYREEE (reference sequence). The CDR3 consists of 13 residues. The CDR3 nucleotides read TGTGCCATCTCGGGATCGGGCACCGGGGAGCTGTTTTTT. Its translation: CAISGSGTGELFF.

The DNA for the CDR3 is TGTGCCACCACCGTAGCGGGGGGCACAGATACGCAGTATTTT. It specifies CATTVAGGTDTQYF. The chain is built from TRBV10-3 and TRBJ2-3; 9 nucleotides match TRBD2. Germline-derived CDR1 and CDR2 are ENHRY and SYGVKD. V dropped 10 bases and J dropped 1; count of bases not matched to a gene: 6. This CDR3 has 14 residues.

Written as DNA, the CDR3 is TGTGCCAGTAGCACTACCGGGACTAGTGGAACAGATACGCAGTATTTT. This translates into CASSTTGTSGTDTQYF. This sequence joins TRBV19 and TRBJ2-3; 8 positions agree with TRBD2. CDR3 length: 16 residues. V shed 6 bases, J shed 3 bases, and the junction held 11 bases outside the gene matches. Germline V gene data show CDR1 as LNHDA and CDR2 as SQIVND (reference sequence).

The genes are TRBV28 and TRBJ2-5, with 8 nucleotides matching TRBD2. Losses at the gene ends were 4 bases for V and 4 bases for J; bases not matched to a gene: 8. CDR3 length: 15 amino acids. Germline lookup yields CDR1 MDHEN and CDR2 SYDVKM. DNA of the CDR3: TGTGCCAGCAGTTCCCTGGATAGCGGGATAGAGACCCAGTACTTC. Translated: CASSSLDSGIETQYF.

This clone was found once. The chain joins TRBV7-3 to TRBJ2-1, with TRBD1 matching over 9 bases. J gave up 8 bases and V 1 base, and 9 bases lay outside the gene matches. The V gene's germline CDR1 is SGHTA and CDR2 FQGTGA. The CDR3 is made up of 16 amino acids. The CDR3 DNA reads TGTGCCAGCAGCTTAAAAGGGACAGGGACTATACATGAGCAGTTCTTC. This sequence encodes CASSLKGTGTIHEQFF.

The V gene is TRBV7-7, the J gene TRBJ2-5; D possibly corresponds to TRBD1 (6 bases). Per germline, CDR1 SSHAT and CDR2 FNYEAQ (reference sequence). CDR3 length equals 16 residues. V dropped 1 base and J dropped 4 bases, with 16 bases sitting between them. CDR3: CASSLGSWGRVETQYF. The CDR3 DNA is TGTGCCAGCAGCTTAGGATCCTGGGGGCGGGTAGAGACCCAGTACTTC.

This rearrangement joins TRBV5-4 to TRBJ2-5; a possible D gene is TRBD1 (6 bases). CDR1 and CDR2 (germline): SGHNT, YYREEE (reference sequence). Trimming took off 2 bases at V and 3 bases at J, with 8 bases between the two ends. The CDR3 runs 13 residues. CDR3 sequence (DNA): TGTGCCAGCAGCTTTAACAGGGAAGAGACCCAGTACTTC. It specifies CASSFNREETQYF.

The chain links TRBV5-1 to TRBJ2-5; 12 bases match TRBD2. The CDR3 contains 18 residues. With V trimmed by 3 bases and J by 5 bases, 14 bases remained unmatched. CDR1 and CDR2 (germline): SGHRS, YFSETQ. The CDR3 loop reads CASSSSPPVLAGGETQYF. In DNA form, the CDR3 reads TGCGCCAGCAGCTCTAGTCCGCCCGTTCTAGCGGGAGGGGAGACCCAGTACTTC.

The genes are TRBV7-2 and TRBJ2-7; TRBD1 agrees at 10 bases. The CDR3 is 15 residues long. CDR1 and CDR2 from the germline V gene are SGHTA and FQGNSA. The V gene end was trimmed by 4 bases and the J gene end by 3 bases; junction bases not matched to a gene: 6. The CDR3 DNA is TGTGCCAGCAGCTATGACAGGGGGCCTTACTACGAGCAGTACTTC. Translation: CASSYDRGPYYEQYF.

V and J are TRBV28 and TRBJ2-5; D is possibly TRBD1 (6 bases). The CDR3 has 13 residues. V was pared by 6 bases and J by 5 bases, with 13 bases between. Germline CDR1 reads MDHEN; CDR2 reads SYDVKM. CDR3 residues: CASSPGQGETQYF. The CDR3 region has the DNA TGTGCCAGCAGCCCGGGACAAGGGGAGACCCAGTACTTC.

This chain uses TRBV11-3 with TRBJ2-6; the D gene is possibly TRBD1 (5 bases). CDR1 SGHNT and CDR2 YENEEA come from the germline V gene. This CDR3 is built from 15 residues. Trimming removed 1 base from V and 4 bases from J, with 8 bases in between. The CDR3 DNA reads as TGTGCCAGCAGCTTAGGGGGCTCCGGGGCCAACGTCCTGACTTTC. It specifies CASSLGGSGANVLTF.

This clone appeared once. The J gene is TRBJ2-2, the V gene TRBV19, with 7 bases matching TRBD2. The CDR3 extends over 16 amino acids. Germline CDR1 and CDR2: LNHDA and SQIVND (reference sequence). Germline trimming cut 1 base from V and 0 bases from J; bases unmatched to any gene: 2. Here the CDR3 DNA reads TGTGCCAGTAGTATAGGTACTAGCGCGAACACCGGGGAGCTGTTTTTT. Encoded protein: CASSIGTSANTGELFF.

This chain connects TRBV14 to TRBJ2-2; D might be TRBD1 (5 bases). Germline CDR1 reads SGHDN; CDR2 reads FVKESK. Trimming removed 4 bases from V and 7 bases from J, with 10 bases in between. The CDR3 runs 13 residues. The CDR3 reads CASSPARGGELFF. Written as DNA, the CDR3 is TGTGCCAGCAGCCCCGCTAGGGGCGGGGAGCTGTTTTTT.

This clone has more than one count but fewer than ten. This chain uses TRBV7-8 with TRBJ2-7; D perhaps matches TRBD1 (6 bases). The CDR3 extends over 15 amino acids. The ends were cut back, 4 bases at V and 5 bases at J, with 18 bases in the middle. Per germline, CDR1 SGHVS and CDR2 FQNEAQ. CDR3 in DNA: TGTGCCAGCAGCTACCCTTGGACAGCGAGAGACGAGCAGTACTTC. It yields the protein CASSYPWTARDEQYF.

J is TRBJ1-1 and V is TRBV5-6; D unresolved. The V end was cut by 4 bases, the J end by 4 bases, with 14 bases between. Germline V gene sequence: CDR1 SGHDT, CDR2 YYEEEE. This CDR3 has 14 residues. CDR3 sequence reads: CASSPGIVGTEAFF. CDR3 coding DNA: TGTGCCAGCAGCCCCGGGATTGTTGGCACTGAAGCTTTCTTT.

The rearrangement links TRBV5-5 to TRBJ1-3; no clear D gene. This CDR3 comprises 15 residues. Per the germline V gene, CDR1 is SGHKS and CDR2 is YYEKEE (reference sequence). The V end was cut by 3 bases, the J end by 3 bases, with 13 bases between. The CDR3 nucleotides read TGTGCCAGCAGCTCTGAACCTCGGGTTGGAAACACCATATATTTT. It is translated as CASSSEPRVGNTIYF.

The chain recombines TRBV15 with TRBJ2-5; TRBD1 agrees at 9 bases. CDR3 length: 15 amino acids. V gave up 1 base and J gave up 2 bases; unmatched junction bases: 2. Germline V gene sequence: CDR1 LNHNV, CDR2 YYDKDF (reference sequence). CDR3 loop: CATSRGGTGQETQYF. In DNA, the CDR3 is TGTGCCACCAGCAGAGGTGGGACAGGGCAAGAGACCCAGTACTTC.

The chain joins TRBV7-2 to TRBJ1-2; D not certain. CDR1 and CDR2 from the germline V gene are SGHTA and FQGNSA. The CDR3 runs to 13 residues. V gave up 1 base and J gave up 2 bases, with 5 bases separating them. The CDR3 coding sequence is TGTGCCAGCAGCTTAGACAGCAACTATGGCTACACCTTC. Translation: CASSLDSNYGYTF.

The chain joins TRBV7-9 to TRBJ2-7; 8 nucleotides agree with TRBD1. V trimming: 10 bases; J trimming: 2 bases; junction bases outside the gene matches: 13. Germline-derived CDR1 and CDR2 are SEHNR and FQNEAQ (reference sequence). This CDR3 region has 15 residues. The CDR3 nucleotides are TGTGCCACCATGACACCGGGACAGGTCACCTACGAGCAGTACTTC. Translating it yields CATMTPGQVTYEQYF.

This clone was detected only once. The CDR3 DNA reads TGTGCCAGCAGTTCGCGTCTCCTATCAGATACGCAGTATTTT. It codes for CASSSRLLSDTQYF. The V and J genes are TRBV6-5 and TRBJ2-3; unclear D gene. CDR1 is MNHEY and CDR2 is SVGAGI in the germline V gene. V was clipped by 4 bases and J by 4 bases, with 12 bases between them. The CDR3 has 14 amino acids.